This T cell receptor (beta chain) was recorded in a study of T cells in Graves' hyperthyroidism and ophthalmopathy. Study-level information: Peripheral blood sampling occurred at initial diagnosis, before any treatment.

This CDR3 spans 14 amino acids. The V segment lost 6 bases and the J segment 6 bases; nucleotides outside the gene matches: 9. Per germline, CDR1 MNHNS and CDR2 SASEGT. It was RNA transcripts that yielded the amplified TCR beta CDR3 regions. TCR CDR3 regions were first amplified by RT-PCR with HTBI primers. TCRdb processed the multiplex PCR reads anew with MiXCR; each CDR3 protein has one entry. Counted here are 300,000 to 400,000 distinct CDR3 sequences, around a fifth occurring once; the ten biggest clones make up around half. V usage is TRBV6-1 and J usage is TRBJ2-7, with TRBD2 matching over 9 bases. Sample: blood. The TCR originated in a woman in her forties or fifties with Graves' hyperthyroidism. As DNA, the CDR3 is TGTGCCAGCAGCGAGACTAGCGGCGACGGCGAGCAGTACTTC. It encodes CASSETSGDGEQYF.